The 24 T cell receptor beta chains listed next were all sequenced from one sample in a study of vaccination and CD4 T cells after COVID-19. These TCRs are of unknown antigen specificity. Sequenced with the Oncomine TCR Beta short-read assay was DNA taken from cultured CD4+ T cells. TCRdb recomputed calls from the PCR reads with MiXCR, one row per CDR3 protein. The profile covers about 15,000 distinct CDR3 sequences, with 30% appearing a single time and roughly 16% taken by the ten largest. Treatment indicated: approximately nine-day PBMC culture with coronavirus spike peptide pools or control peptides (ViraFEST assay). The sample taken for sequencing was cultured CD4+ T cells from blood. The receptors stem from a human donor with COVID-19.

Within the sample, this clonotype is medium-sized. The V and J genes are TRBV7-9 and TRBJ1-6; D is ambiguous. Germline V gene lookup returns CDR1 SEHNR and CDR2 FQNEAQ (reference sequence). CDR3 length: 14 residues. Trimming took 1 base from V and 8 from J, leaving 9 bases between them. The CDR3, as DNA: TGTGCCAGCAGCTTAGGAGAGGGATATTCACCCCTCCACTTT. The encoded protein is CASSLGEGYSPLHF.

The chain recombines TRBV28 with TRBJ2-7; tentatively, D is TRBD1 (6 bases). Trimming left V 1 base short and J 9 bases short, with 10 bases between. Germline CDR1 reads MDHEN; CDR2 reads SYDVKM. The CDR3 has 12 amino acids. The chain's CDR3 is CASSLSQGSQYF. The DNA of the CDR3 is TGTGCCAGCAGTTTATCACAGGGATCGCAGTACTTC. Drawing the rest from reference TRBV28 and TRBJ2-7, the complete variable domain is DVKVTQSSRYLVKRTGEKVFLECVQDMDHENMFWYRQDPGLGLRLIYFSYDVKMKEKGDIPEGYSVSREKKERFSLILESASTNQTSMYLCASSLSQGSQYFGPGTRLTVT.

Worth noting for this clonotype: The junction departs from germline at one end; a sequencing error may be responsible. This CDR3 is CACSDSNAGQYGYTF. Written as DNA, the CDR3 is TGTGCCTGCAGTGACTCTAACGCGGGACAGTATGGCTACACCTTC. This chain joins TRBV6-4 and TRBJ1-2; 7 bases are a match to TRBD1. CDR1 is MRHNA and CDR2 is SNTAGT in the germline V gene. The CDR3 covers 15 residues.

This chain connects TRBV11-2 to TRBJ1-5; D is unclear. The V gene's germline CDR1 is SGHAT and CDR2 FQNNGV. V was shortened by 1 base and J by 2 bases, with 12 bases between the two germline ends. This CDR3 region has 16 residues. The chain's CDR3 is CASSLVNGMGNQPQHF. The DNA of the CDR3 is TGTGCCAGCAGCTTAGTAAACGGTATGGGCAATCAGCCCCAGCATTTT.

This chain connects TRBV5-4 to TRBJ2-3; possibly TRBD2 for D (5 bases). The CDR3 extends over 13 amino acids. V was cut by 1 base and J by 4 bases, with 7 bases left in between. CDR1 and CDR2 from the germline V gene are SGHNT and YYREEE (reference sequence). The CDR3 DNA is TGTGCCAGCAGCTTGATCGGGGCAGATACGCAGTATTTT. This codes for CASSLIGADTQYF. Full variable domain (missing parts from reference TRBV5-4 and TRBJ2-3): ETGVTQSPTHLIKTRGQQVTLRCSSQSGHNTVSWYQQALGQGPQFIFQYYREEENGRGNFPPRFSGLQFPNYSSELNVNALELDDSALYLCASSLIGADTQYFGPGTRLTVL.

Only a few counts were recorded for this clonotype. This chain joins TRBV30 and TRBJ2-3; D is possibly TRBD1 or TRBD2 (5 bases each). Between the trimmed V and J ends, which lost 5 bases and 1 base, there was a span of 7 bases. CDR3 length: 12 residues. Germline V gene lookup returns CDR1 GTSNPN and CDR2 SVGIG (reference sequence). In DNA, the CDR3 is TGTGCCTGGGGGGGTGGCACAGATACGCAGTATTTT. Its protein product is CAWGGGTDTQYF.

This chain links TRBV5-6 with TRBJ1-6; 8 bases fit TRBD1. Germline V gene data show CDR1 as SGHDT and CDR2 as YYEEEE. V shed 5 bases and J 4 bases; nucleotides not matched to a gene: 5. This CDR3 is 15 amino acids long. Here the CDR3 DNA reads TGTGCCAGCAGACCCGGGACAGGATATAATTCACCCCTCCACTTT. This encodes CASRPGTGYNSPLHF.

The V call is TRBV5-1, the J call TRBJ1-4; 7 nucleotides line up with TRBD1. Germline lookup yields CDR1 SGHRS and CDR2 YFSETQ. Trimming took 0 bases from V and 8 from J; bases not matched to a gene: 13. This CDR3 has 17 amino acids. The CDR3 protein is CASSLEGGRGEREKLFF. For the CDR3, the DNA is TGCGCCAGCAGCTTGGAAGGGGGCAGGGGTGAGAGAGAAAAACTGTTTTTT.

The J gene is TRBJ2-3, the V gene TRBV7-2, with a possible D match to TRBD2 (7 bases). V was trimmed by 7 bases and J by 2 bases, leaving 19 bases between them. This CDR3 contains 16 residues. Per the germline V gene, CDR1 is SGHTA and CDR2 is FQGNSA. Written as DNA, the CDR3 is TGTGCCAGCAAACCGAGGGGGGGAGCTAACACAGATACGCAGTATTTT. Translated, it gives CASKPRGGANTDTQYF.

This chain links TRBV20-1 with TRBJ1-2, with 7 bases matching TRBD1. This CDR3 has 13 amino acids. J gave up 2 bases and V 0 bases, and 0 bases lay outside the gene matches. From germline, CDR1 is DFQATT and CDR2 SNEGSKA (reference sequence). The DNA of the CDR3 is TGCAGTGCTAGAGAGACAGGGAACTATGGCTACACCTTC. Translating gives CSARETGNYGYTF.

On this clonotype itself: At one end the junction does not follow the germline gene, possibly because of a read error. The V and J genes are TRBV7-4 and TRBJ1-2, with a weak D call TRBD1 (6 bases). Germline lookup yields CDR1 SGHVT and CDR2 SQSDAQ. CDR3 length: 18 residues. CDR3 bases: TGTACCAGCAGCAGGACAGCGAGGGCAACTTATAGAAACTATGGCTACACCTTC. Protein sequence: CTSSRTARATYRNYGYTF.

This clonotype appeared a few times. The genes are TRBV18 and TRBJ1-2, with TRBD1 identical over 7 bases. The CDR3 runs 15 residues. With V trimmed by 6 bases and J by 1 base, 8 bases remained unmatched. Germline-derived CDR1 and CDR2 are KGHSH and LQKENI. CDR3 bases: TGTGCCAGCTCCCTCAGACAGGGACATAACTATGGCTACACCTTC. It codes for CASSLRQGHNYGYTF.

Notes on this clonotype: The junction differs from germline at one of its ends, possibly a read error. The V gene is TRBV6-5, the J gene TRBJ2-5; D is ambiguous. This CDR3 is built from 13 residues. Germline CDR1 reads MNHEY; CDR2 reads SVGAGI. CDR3: CVSSYSMRETQYF. In nucleotides, the CDR3 is TGTGTCAGCAGTTACTCGATGCGAGAGACCCAGTACTTC.

The CDR3 region has the DNA TGTGCCAGCAGCCAGAGCGGGGGAGGCACAGATACGCAGTATTTT. Encoded protein: CASSQSGGGTDTQYF. The rearrangement links TRBV28 to TRBJ2-3; 8 bases match TRBD2. The CDR3 contains 15 residues. V dropped 6 bases and J dropped 1; count of bases not matched to a gene: 6. The V gene's germline CDR1 is MDHEN and CDR2 SYDVKM.

The V call is TRBV20-1, the J call TRBJ1-5; possibly TRBD1 for D (5 bases). There are 16 residues in the CDR3. The V end was cut by 5 bases, the J end by 3 bases, with 20 bases between. Germline loops: CDR1 DFQATT, CDR2 SNEGSKA (reference sequence). CDR3 DNA: TGCAGTGCTGGGGCGGTCAGTGGCAGGGCCAATCAGCCCCAGCATTTT. It is translated as CSAGAVSGRANQPQHF.

This clonotype was observed a handful of times. The chain employs TRBV7-2 and TRBJ1-6, with a possible D match to TRBD1 (5 bases). CDR3 length: 17 residues. In germline, CDR1 is SGHTA, CDR2 FQGNSA. The V end lost 1 base, the J end lost 1 base, and 11 bases lay between the germline ends. CDR3 sequence reads: CASSLEVGTSYNSPLHF. CDR3 bases: TGTGCCAGCAGCTTAGAAGTAGGGACGTCCTATAATTCACCCCTCCACTTT.

This clonotype was counted a few times. The chain's CDR3 is CSARASRQGWFNGYTF. The CDR3 region has the DNA TGCAGTGCTAGAGCCTCGCGACAGGGTTGGTTTAATGGCTACACCTTC. J is TRBJ1-2 and V is TRBV20-1; TRBD1 matches at 7 bases. Germline V lookup: CDR1 DFQATT, CDR2 SNEGSKA (reference sequence). The CDR3 is 16 residues long. V lost 1 base to trimming and J lost 6 bases; unmatched junction nucleotides: 14.

This sequence joins TRBV7-2 and TRBJ2-3; tentatively, D is TRBD1 or TRBD2 (6 bases each). Trimming stripped 1 base from V and 4 bases from J, with 9 bases between. Germline CDR1 is SGHTA and CDR2 is FQGNSA. CDR3 length: 14 residues. The CDR3 spells CASSLVGGADTQYF. CDR3 in DNA: TGTGCCAGCAGCTTAGTGGGGGGCGCAGATACGCAGTATTTT. The variable domain in full, completed from reference TRBV7-2 and TRBJ2-3, reads GAGVSQSPSNKVTEKGKDVELRCDPISGHTALYWYRQSLGQGLEFLIYFQGNSAPDKSGLPSDRFSAERTGGSVSTLTIQRTQQEDSAVYLCASSLVGGADTQYFGPGTRLTVL.

Judged by abundance, this clonotype is medium-sized. The J gene is TRBJ1-2, the V gene TRBV19; D unclear. This CDR3 spans 16 amino acids. Trimming cost V 0 bases and J 6 bases, with 17 bases left between them. Per the germline V gene, CDR1 is LNHDA and CDR2 is SQIVND (reference sequence). CDR3 bases: TGTGCCAGTAGTATAGATCGGGTGCCAGTTCCAGATGGCTACACCTTC. Encoded protein: CASSIDRVPVPDGYTF.

This clonotype was detected only a few times. The rearrangement links TRBV6-2 or TRBV6-3 to TRBJ2-7; no firm D call. The ends were cut back, 6 bases at V and 1 base at J, with 13 bases in the middle. This CDR3 spans 14 amino acids. The germline gives CDR1 MNHEY, CDR2 SVGEGT. The CDR3 protein is CASSLERQSYEQYF. The CDR3 DNA is TGTGCCAGCAGCCTTGAGAGGCAGTCCTACGAGCAGTACTTC.

This chain joins TRBV9 and TRBJ2-3; D is unclear. The CDR3 is 12 amino acids. Germline values: CDR1 SGDLS, CDR2 YYNGEE. V was shortened by 3 bases and J by 0 bases, with 2 bases between the two germline ends. DNA of the CDR3: TGTGCCAGCAGCGCTAGCACAGATACGCAGTATTTT. Amino acids: CASSASTDTQYF.

The table lists this clonotype with a few counts. The chain joins TRBV12-5 to TRBJ1-5, with TRBD1 matching 8 bases. CDR1 LGHNT and CDR2 FRNRAP come from the germline V gene. J was trimmed by 6 bases and V by 6 bases; bases with no gene match: 13. The length of the CDR3 is 16 residues. The CDR3 sequence is CASGQTWGQERQPQHF. In DNA form, the CDR3 reads TGTGCTAGTGGCCAAACGTGGGGACAGGAGCGTCAGCCCCAGCATTTT.

The rearrangement joins TRBV6-5 to TRBJ1-4; the D is unclear. Germline CDR1 and CDR2: MNHEY and SVGAGI. This CDR3 comprises 16 residues. The V end was cut by 0 bases, the J end by 8 bases, with 16 bases between. The CDR3 protein is CASSYSAQRLNEKLFF. CDR3 in DNA: TGTGCCAGCAGTTACTCGGCACAACGGCTGAACGAAAAACTGTTTTTT.

This sequence joins TRBV25-1 and TRBJ1-6; no firm D call. This CDR3 is built from 11 residues. The V gene's germline CDR1 is MGHDK and CDR2 SYGVNS. V lost 8 bases, J lost 7 bases, and 6 bases lay in between. CDR3 loop: CASGFNSPLHF. CDR3 DNA sequence: TGTGCCAGCGGGTTCAATTCACCCCTCCACTTT.